This entry lists 9 T cell receptor beta chains sequenced from one sample in a study of blood T cells in healthy people across ages. Using a J-beta primer mix together with a sample-barcoded 5' primer, a second PCR was run for about 7 to 12 cycles. TCRdb redid the calling of the 5' RACE reads with MiXCR, one entry per CDR3 protein. The repertoire includes over 1,500,000 distinct CDR3 sequences, around 42% of them detected once, and roughly 23% sits in the top ten. Material for sequencing was blood. These TCRs come from a human donor in good health.

This chain connects TRBV7-8 to TRBJ1-2, with 8 positions matching TRBD1. Per the germline V gene, CDR1 is SGHVS and CDR2 is FQNEAQ. Trimming took 1 base from V and 2 from J; bases not matched to a gene: 6. This CDR3 region has 16 residues. The DNA of the CDR3 is TGTGCCAGCAGCTTAGGGTGGGCAGGGGGCAACTATGGCTACACCTTC. Its translation is CASSLGWAGGNYGYTF. Together with reference TRBV7-8 and TRBJ1-2, the CDR3 gives the full variable domain: GAGVSQSPRYKVAKRGQDVALRCDPISGHVSLFWYQQALGQGPEFLTYFQNEAQLDKSGLPSDRFFAERPEGSVSTLKIQRTQQEDSAVYLCASSLGWAGGNYGYTFGSGTRLTVV.

This rearrangement joins TRBV2 to TRBJ2-1; TRBD2 matches at 7 bases. Germline V gene lookup returns CDR1 SNHLY and CDR2 FYNNEI. This CDR3 region has 19 residues. Trimming at V came to 8 bases and at J to 6 bases, leaving 25 bases not matched to a gene. The chain's CDR3 is CASQTLGEGAETRGNEQFF. The CDR3 bases are TGTGCCAGCCAAACCTTGGGGGAGGGCGCCGAAACCCGGGGCAATGAGCAGTTCTTC.

This clonotype was observed a handful of times. This CDR3 reads CASRSSGQGDVLTF. DNA of the CDR3: TGCGCCAGCCGGAGCTCGGGACAGGGGGACGTCCTGACTTTC. The gene calls are TRBV10-2 and TRBJ2-6; the match to TRBD1 covers 11 bases. In germline, CDR1 is WSHSY, CDR2 SAAADI. Trimming cost V 8 bases and J 11 bases; bases outside gene matches: 8. This CDR3 has 14 amino acids.

This clonotype was recorded at least ten times. The chain combines TRBV10-3 with TRBJ2-5; 8 positions agree with TRBD1. The CDR3 totals 18 residues. Germline-derived CDR1 and CDR2 are ENHRY and SYGVKD. Trimming cost V 4 bases and J 1 base; bases outside gene matches: 14. The CDR3 loop reads CAISATDPGQARQETQYF. CDR3 nucleotides: TGTGCCATCAGTGCAACAGACCCGGGACAGGCACGCCAAGAGACCCAGTACTTC.

The chain combines TRBV20-1 with TRBJ2-7, with D possibly being TRBD2 (5 bases). CDR1 and CDR2 from the germline V gene are DFQATT and SNEGSKA (reference sequence). Deletions cut 8 bases from V and 5 bases from J, with 22 bases between. This CDR3 is built from 14 residues. The CDR3 loop is CSPRGVNLADEQYF. CDR3 in DNA: TGCAGTCCCCGTGGGGTCAACCTAGCCGACGAGCAGTACTTC.

This chain joins TRBV5-1 and TRBJ1-1; perhaps TRBD1 as D (6 bases). Germline CDR1 and CDR2: SGHRS and YFSETQ. V was trimmed by 3 bases and J by 0 bases, leaving 18 bases between them. This CDR3 is built from 17 residues. The CDR3 DNA reads TGCGCCAGCAGCTCTACCGTGGCGACAGGACTGAACACTGAAGCTTTCTTT. It translates to CASSSTVATGLNTEAFF.

The table lists this clonotype with a few counts. The chain carries TRBV19 and TRBJ2-2, with 9 bases aligning to TRBD2. CDR1 and CDR2 from the germline V gene are LNHDA and SQIVND (reference sequence). The CDR3 consists of 16 residues. J was trimmed by 5 bases and V by 8 bases; bases with no gene match: 12. This chain's CDR3 is CASRFVAGDGTGELFF. The DNA of the CDR3 is TGTGCCAGTCGGTTCGTAGCGGGGGATGGGACCGGGGAGCTGTTTTTT.

This clonotype came up a few times. The chain combines TRBV4-3 with TRBJ2-7; 8 nucleotides agree with TRBD1. V shed 0 bases and J 4 bases; nucleotides not matched to a gene: 8. Germline V CDR1 and CDR2: LGHNA, YSLEER. The CDR3 sequence is 16 residues long. CDR3 in DNA: TGCGCCAGCAGCCAAGATTGGACAGGGCCTACTTACGAGCAGTACTTC. Translating it yields CASSQDWTGPTYEQYF.

This clonotype appeared once. CDR3 nucleotide sequence: TGTGCCAGCAGTGACAGGACAGGGGTTCCCTACGAGCAGTACTTC. Protein: CASSDRTGVPYEQYF. The rearrangement uses TRBV6-5 and TRBJ2-7; 9 nucleotides match TRBD1. The CDR3 consists of 15 residues. V was clipped by 5 bases and J by 2 bases; unmatched bases: 7. Germline CDR1 reads MNHEY; CDR2 reads SVGAGI.